Listed below are T cell receptor beta chains from one sample, sequenced in a study of PD-1 blockade in mismatch repair-deficient tumors. Only in-frame clones appear in the TCRdb table, and some are missing; sequencing was by immunoSEQ multiplex PCR. The sample has about 38,000 clones; roughly 83% are singletons. The sequences come from peripheral blood, collected 4 weeks after starting pembrolizumab. The source is an adult with mismatch repair-deficient cancer. Both conserved end residues are part of each CDR3. Each record gives: D gene, clone size, J gene, V gene, CDR3 DNA, CDR3 protein. A D gene is named only where the DNA matches it firmly. Size values are once, few and many counts, or a class for expanded clones, and some rows have none.

- | - | TRBJ2-7 | TRBV21-1 | TGTGCCAGCAGTTCGGGACTAGCGGACTCCTACGAGCAGTACTTC | CASSSGLADSYEQYF
- | - | TRBJ1-1 | TRBV7-2 | TGTGCCAGCAGCTTAAGGGGAAGTGGCACTGAAGCTTTCTTT | CASSLRGSGTEAFF
- | - | TRBJ1-5 | TRBV5-1 | TGCGCCAGCAGCCCCACGGTAGGGGTCCAGCCCCAGCATTTT | CASSPTVGVQPQHF
- | - | TRBJ2-1 | TRBV13 | TGTGCCAGCAGCTTAGGCCTAGCGCTACCCCCATACAATGAGCAGTTCTTC | CASSLGLALPPYNEQFF
- | - | TRBJ2-2 | TRBV13 | TGTGCCAGCAGCTTTGTTCCCGGGGAGCTGTTTTTT | CASSFVPGELFF
TRBD2 | - | TRBJ2-7 | TRBV7-9 | TGTGCCAGCAGCGCCTCCGGACTAGCAGGCTCCTACGAGCAGTACTTC | CASSASGLAGSYEQYF
- | - | TRBJ2-1 | TRBV28 | TGTGCCAGCAGTTTAGCACCCTACAATGAGCAGTTCTTC | CASSLAPYNEQFF
- | few | TRBJ1-5 | TRBV18 | TGTGCCAGCTCACCATTGGCCGATCAGCCCCAGCATTTT | CASSPLADQPQHF
- | few | TRBJ1-2 | TRBV5-1 | TGCGCCAGTTCGAAGGACAAGGACTATGGCTACACCTTC | CASSKDKDYGYTF
TRBD2 | - | TRBJ2-7 | TRBV7-2 | TGTGCCAGCAGCCCTCAAAGCGGGAGCTACGAGCAGTACTTC | CASSPQSGSYEQYF
TRBD2 | - | TRBJ2-5 | TRBV4-1 | TGCGCCAGCAGCCTTTACCTTCTAGCGGTGGAGACCCAGTACTTC | CASSLYLLAVETQYF
- | once | TRBJ2-3 | TRBV2 | TGTGCCAGCAGTGAACAGTTGGACAGCACAGATACGCAGTATTTT | CASSEQLDSTDTQYF
TRBD1 | once | TRBJ1-2 | TRBV7-9 | TGTGCCAGCAGCCCGACAGGGGATGGCCTCTATGGCTACACCTTC | CASSPTGDGLYGYTF
TRBD1 | - | TRBJ2-7 | TRBV4-2 | TGTGCCAGCAGCCAAGAGACGGGGACAGGGGTGGACGAGCAGTACTTC | CASSQETGTGVDEQYF
- | once | TRBJ2-1 | TRBV28 | TGTGCCAGCGGAGGAAGGCAGGGTGGTGAGCAGTTCTTC | CASGGRQGGEQFF
- | - | TRBJ2-1 | TRBV7-2 | TGTGCCAGCAGCTCGCAGCGTAGGGAGCAGTTCTTC | CASSSQRREQFF
- | - | TRBJ2-7 | TRBV27 | TGTGCCAGCAGTTTAGCCGAGGGATATGGGTACGAGCAGTACTTC | CASSLAEGYGYEQYF
TRBD1 | once | TRBJ2-1 | TRBV19 | TGTGCCAGTAGCTTCCGGGACAGGGAATACAATGAGCAGTTCTTC | CASSFRDREYNEQFF
- | - | TRBJ2-7 | TRBV29-1 | TGCAGCGTTGTAAGCAGGGGGGGGATCTACGAGCAGTACTTC | CSVVSRGGIYEQYF
- | - | TRBJ2-1 | TRBV19 | TGTGCCAGTAGTATTTTAACGGCGGGAAACTACAATGAGCAGTTCTTC | CASSILTAGNYNEQFF
- | - | TRBJ2-7 | TRBV21-1 | TGTGCCAGCAGCACTTTACCCGGGACTAGCGGCACCTACGAGCAGTACTTC | CASSTLPGTSGTYEQYF
- | - | TRBJ2-2 | TRBV6-1 | TGTGCCAGCAGTGAAATGGGATTCGAGACCGGGGAGCTGTTTTTT | CASSEMGFETGELFF
- | - | TRBJ1-5 | TRBV6-1 | TGTGCCAGCAGTGAATTGGGCACCAGCACTAATCAGCCCCAGCATTTT | CASSELGTSTNQPQHF
- | few | TRBJ2-7 | TRBV7-9 | TGTGCCAGCAGCTTTAACAGCGGGCCGACATTC | CASSFNSGPTF
TRBD1 | - | TRBJ1-4 | TRBV4-1 | TGCGCCAGCAGCAAGACCCGGGACAGGGGTGAAAAACTGTTTTTT | CASSKTRDRGEKLFF
TRBD2 | - | TRBJ2-5 | TRBV7-6 | TGTGCCAGCAGCTTAGGGACTAGCGGGAGGTATGAGACCCAGTACTTC | CASSLGTSGRYETQYF
- | - | TRBJ1-1 | TRBV19 | TGTGCCAGTAGTGTCTCGGGGATGAACACTGAAGCTTTCTTT | CASSVSGMNTEAFF
TRBD1 | once | TRBJ1-1 | TRBV28 | TGTGCCAGCAGCCAAACACCGGGACAGGGGAACACTGAAGCTTTCTTT | CASSQTPGQGNTEAFF
- | - | TRBJ1-5 | TRBV4-1 | TGCGCCAGCAGCCAAGATGAATGGGGCAGGGTGACAAGGCAGCCCCAGCATTTT | CASSQDEWGRVTRQPQHF
- | - | TRBJ2-7 | TRBV7-2 | TGTGCCAGCAAGGACACCCACGAGCAGTACTTC | CASKDTHEQYF
- | - | TRBJ2-3 | TRBV6-5 | TGTGCCAGCAGCCGAGACGCAGATACGCAGTATTTT | CASSRDADTQYF
TRBD2 | - | TRBJ2-7 | TRBV6-6 | TGTGCCAGCAGTTACGGGACTAGCGGCTACGAGCAGTACTTC | CASSYGTSGYEQYF
- | - | TRBJ2-7 | TRBV11-2 | TGTGCCAGCAGCCCTGGGGCAGGGTTCTCCTACGAGCAGTACTTC | CASSPGAGFSYEQYF
- | - | TRBJ2-7 | TRBV6-6 | TGTGCCAGCAGTTACTCTCCCCCTAACTCCTACGAGCAGTACTTC | CASSYSPPNSYEQYF
- | - | TRBJ2-1 | TRBV7-2 | TGTGCCAGCAGCCCGAAAAATGAGCAGTTCTTC | CASSPKNEQFF
TRBD1 | - | TRBJ1-1 | TRBV5-1 | TGCGCCAGCAGCTTGGAGGGGGCCGGGGAAGCTTTCTTT | CASSLEGAGEAFF
- | - | TRBJ1-3 | TRBV15 | TGTGCCACCAGCCCAGCAGCGGCGGGAAACACCATATATTTT | CATSPAAAGNTIYF
TRBD1 | few | TRBJ2-7 | TRBV7-2 | TGTGCCAGCAGCCTAAGGGACAGGGATGAGCAGTACTTC | CASSLRDRDEQYF
- | - | TRBJ1-1 | TRBV2 | TGTGCCAGCAGCCCTAGTTGGCAGAGGAACACTGAAGCTTTCTTT | CASSPSWQRNTEAFF
- | - | TRBJ1-1 | TRBV10-1 | TGCGCCAGCAGTGAGTCAGGGGGGGGGAGCGGCAAGGCAACTGAAGCTTTCTTT | CASSESGGGSGKATEAFF
- | - | TRBJ2-7 | TRBV19 | TGTGCCAGTAGTATGTATGGGAGGGAGCAGTACTTC | CASSMYGREQYF
TRBD1 | - | TRBJ2-3 | TRBV4-2 | TGTGCCAGCAGCCAAGAGCGGGACAGGACAGATACGCAGTATTTT | CASSQERDRTDTQYF
TRBD1 | - | TRBJ2-7 | TRBV7-2 | TGTGCCAGCAGCCCCGGGACAGCCTACTACGAGCAGTACTTC | CASSPGTAYYEQYF
- | - | TRBJ2-6 | TRBV6-1 | TGTGCCAGCAGTTCGGACAGCTCTGGGGCCAACGTCCTGACTTTC | CASSSDSSGANVLTF
- | once | TRBJ2-2 | TRBV9 | TGTGCCAGCAGCGCCAGGGGAAGCACCGGGGAGCTGTTTTTT | CASSARGSTGELFF
TRBD2 | - | TRBJ2-3 | TRBV6-4 | TGTGCCAGCAGTCCGGGAGGGGGCACAGATACGCAGTATTTT | CASSPGGGTDTQYF
- | - | TRBJ2-3 | TRBV21-1 | TGTGCCAGCAGCAAAGTTGAGGGCAGGGGGTTCACAGATACGCAGTATTTT | CASSKVEGRGFTDTQYF
- | - | TRBJ2-6 | TRBV18 | TGTGCCAGTCACAACCTTTTATCTGGGGCCAACGTCCTGACTTTC | CASHNLLSGANVLTF
- | - | TRBJ2-7 | TRBV11-3 | TGTGCCAGCAGCTTAGCTACCGACGAGCAGTACTTC | CASSLATDEQYF
TRBD1 | - | TRBJ1-2 | TRBV4-1 | TGCGCCAGCAGCCAACATCTACCGGGACAGGGGAAGGGTGGCTACACCTTC | CASSQHLPGQGKGGYTF
- | many | TRBJ1-5 | TRBV4-1 | TGCGCCAGCAGCCATGTAGGTGAGGGGAAGAAACAGCCCCAGCATTTT | CASSHVGEGKKQPQHF
- | - | TRBJ1-2 | TRBV2 | TGTGCCAGCAGTGAAGACATAGTGAGCTATGGCTACACCTTC | CASSEDIVSYGYTF